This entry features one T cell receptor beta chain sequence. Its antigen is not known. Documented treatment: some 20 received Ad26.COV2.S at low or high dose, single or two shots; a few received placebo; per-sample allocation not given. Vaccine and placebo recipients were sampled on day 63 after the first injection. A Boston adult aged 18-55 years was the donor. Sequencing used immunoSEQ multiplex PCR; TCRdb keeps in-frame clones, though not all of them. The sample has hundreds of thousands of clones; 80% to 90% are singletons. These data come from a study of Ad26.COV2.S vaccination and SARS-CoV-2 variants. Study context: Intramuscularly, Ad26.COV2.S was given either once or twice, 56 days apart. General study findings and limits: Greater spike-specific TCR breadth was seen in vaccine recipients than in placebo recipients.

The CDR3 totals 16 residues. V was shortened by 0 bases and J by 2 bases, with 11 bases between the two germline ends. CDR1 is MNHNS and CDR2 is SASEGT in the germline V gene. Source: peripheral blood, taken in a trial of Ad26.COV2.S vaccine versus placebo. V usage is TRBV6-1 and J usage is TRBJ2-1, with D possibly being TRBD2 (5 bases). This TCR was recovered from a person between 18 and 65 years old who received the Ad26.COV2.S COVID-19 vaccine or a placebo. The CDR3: CASSEALLGTYNEQFF. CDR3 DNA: TGTGCCAGCAGTGAAGCCCTACTAGGAACCTACAATGAGCAGTTCTTC.